This T cell receptor (beta chain) comes out of a study of blood T cell repertoires in COVID-19. Study summary: The United States, Italy and Spain were the sources of the acute and convalescent COVID-19 samples.

Using immunoSEQ multiplex PCR, the repertoire was profiled, and TCRdb retains in-frame clones only, with some absent. The sample consists of 90,000 to 100,000 clones, roughly 85% of them appearing once. V shed 1 base and J shed 5 bases, with 14 bases lying between them. This CDR3 region has 15 residues. Germline values: CDR1 MNHEY, CDR2 SMNVEV (reference sequence). Sequenced sample: peripheral blood. The chain is built from TRBV27 and TRBJ1-1; tentatively, D is TRBD1 (6 bases). This sequence was found in an elderly man with acute or convalescent COVID-19. The chain's CDR3 is CASSLYAGAGTEAFF. CDR3 bases: TGTGCCAGCAGTTTATACGCGGGGGCCGGGACTGAAGCTTTCTTT.